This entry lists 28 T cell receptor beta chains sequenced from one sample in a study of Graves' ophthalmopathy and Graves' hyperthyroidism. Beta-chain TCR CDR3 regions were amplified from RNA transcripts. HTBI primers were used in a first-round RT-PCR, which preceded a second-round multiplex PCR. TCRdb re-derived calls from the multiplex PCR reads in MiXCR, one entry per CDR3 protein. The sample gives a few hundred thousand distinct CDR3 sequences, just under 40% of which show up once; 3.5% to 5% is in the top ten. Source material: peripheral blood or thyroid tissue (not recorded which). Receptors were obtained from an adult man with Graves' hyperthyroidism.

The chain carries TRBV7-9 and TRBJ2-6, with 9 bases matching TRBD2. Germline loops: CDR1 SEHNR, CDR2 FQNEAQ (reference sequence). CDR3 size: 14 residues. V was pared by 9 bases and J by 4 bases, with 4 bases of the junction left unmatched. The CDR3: CASIGTSGANVLTF. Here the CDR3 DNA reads TGTGCCAGTATCGGGACTAGCGGGGCCAACGTCCTGACTTTC.

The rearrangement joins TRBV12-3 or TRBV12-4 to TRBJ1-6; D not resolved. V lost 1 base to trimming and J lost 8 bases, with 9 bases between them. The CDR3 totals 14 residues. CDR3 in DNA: TGTGCCAGCAGTTTAGAGGGCCACGATTCACCCCTCCACTTT. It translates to CASSLEGHDSPLHF.

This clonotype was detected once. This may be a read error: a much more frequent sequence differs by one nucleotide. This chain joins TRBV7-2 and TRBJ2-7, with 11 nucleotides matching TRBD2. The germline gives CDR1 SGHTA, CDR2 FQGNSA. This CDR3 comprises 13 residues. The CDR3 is CASSSSGRNEQCF. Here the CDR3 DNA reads TGTGCCAGCAGCTCTAGCGGGAGGAACGAGCAGTGCTTC.

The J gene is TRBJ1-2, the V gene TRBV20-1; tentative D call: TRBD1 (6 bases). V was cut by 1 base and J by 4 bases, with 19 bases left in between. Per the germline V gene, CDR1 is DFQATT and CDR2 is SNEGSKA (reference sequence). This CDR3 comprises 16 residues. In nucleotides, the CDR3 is TGCAGTGCTAGAGGACCGGGTGGGGGACAAATCTATGGCTACACCTTC. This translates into CSARGPGGGQIYGYTF.

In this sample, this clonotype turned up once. CDR3 in amino acids: CSARAQGFSNQPQHF. In nucleotides, the CDR3 is TGCAGTGCTAGAGCGCAGGGCTTTAGCAATCAGCCCCAGCATTTT. The gene calls are TRBV20-1 and TRBJ1-5; a possible D gene is TRBD1 (5 bases). The germline CDR1 and CDR2 sequences are DFQATT and SNEGSKA (reference sequence). Deletions cut 1 base from V and 0 bases from J, with 10 bases between. The CDR3 has 15 amino acids.

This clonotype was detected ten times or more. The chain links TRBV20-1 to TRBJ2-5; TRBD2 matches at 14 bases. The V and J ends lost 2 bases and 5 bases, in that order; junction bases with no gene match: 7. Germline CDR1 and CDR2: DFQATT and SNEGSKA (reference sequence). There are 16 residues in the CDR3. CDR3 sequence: CSARLGLAGVEETQYF. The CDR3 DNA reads TGCAGTGCTAGATTGGGACTAGCGGGAGTAGAGGAGACCCAGTACTTC.

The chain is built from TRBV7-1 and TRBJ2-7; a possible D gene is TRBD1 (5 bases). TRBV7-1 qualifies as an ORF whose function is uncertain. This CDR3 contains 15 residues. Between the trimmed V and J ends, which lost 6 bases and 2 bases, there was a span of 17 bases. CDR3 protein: CASSPITVRAYEQYF. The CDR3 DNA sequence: TGTGCCAGCAGTCCCATAACGGTCAGGGCCTACGAGCAGTACTTC.

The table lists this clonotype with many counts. As DNA, the CDR3 is TGTGCCAGCAGTCGCAGGGTAGGCGGAGACGAGCAGTACTTC. Its translation is CASSRRVGGDEQYF. The V and J genes are TRBV12-3 or TRBV12-4 and TRBJ2-7; TRBD1 is a possible D gene (5 bases). Trimming shortened V by 5 bases and J by 5 bases, and 16 bases separated the two germline ends. This CDR3 is built from 14 residues.

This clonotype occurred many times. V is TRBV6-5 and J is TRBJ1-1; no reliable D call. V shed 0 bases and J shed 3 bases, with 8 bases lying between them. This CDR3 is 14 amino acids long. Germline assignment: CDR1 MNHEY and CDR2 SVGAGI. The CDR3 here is CASSYSRGYTEAFF. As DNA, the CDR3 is TGTGCCAGCAGTTACTCGAGAGGGTACACTGAAGCTTTCTTT.

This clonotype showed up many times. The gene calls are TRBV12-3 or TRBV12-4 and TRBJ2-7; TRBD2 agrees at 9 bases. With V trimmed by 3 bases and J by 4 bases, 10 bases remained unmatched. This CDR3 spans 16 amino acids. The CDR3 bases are TGTGCCAGCAGTTTTCCCTTTCTAGCGGGATTATACGAGCAGTACTTC. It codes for CASSFPFLAGLYEQYF.

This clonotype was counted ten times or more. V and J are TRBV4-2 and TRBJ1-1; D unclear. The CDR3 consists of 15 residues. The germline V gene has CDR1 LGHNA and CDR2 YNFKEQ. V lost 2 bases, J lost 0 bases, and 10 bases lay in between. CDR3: CASSQPNTMNTEAFF. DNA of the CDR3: TGTGCCAGCAGCCAACCAAATACAATGAACACTGAAGCTTTCTTT.

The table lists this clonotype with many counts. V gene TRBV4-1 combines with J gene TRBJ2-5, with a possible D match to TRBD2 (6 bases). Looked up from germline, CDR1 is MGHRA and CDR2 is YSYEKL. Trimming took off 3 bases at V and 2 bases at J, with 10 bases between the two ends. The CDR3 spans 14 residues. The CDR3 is CASSHSGLQETQYF. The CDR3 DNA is TGCGCCAGCAGCCACTCGGGACTTCAAGAGACCCAGTACTTC.

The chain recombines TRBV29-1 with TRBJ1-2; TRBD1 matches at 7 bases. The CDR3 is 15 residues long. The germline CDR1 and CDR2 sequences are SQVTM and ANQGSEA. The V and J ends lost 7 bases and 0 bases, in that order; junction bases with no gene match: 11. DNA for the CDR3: TGCAGCGGTGCGGCCGGGACAGCCACTAACTATGGCTACACCTTC. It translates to CSGAAGTATNYGYTF. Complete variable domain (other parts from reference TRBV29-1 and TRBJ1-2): SAVISQKPSRDICQRGTSLTIQCQVDSQVTMMFWYRQQPGQSLTLIATANQGSEATYESGFVIDKFPISRPNLTFSTLTVSNMSPEDSSIYLCSGAAGTATNYGYTFGSGTRLTVV.

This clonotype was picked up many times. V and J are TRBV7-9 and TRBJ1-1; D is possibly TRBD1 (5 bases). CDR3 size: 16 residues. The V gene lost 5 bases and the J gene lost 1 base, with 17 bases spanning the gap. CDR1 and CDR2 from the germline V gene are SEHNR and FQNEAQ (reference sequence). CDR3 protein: CASSLGSLGENTEAFF. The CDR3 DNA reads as TGTGCCAGCAGCCTGGGGTCTTTAGGGGAGAACACTGAAGCTTTCTTT. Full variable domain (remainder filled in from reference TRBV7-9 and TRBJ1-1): DTGVSQNPRHKITKRGQNVTFRCDPISEHNRLYWYRQTLGQGPEFLTYFQNEAQLEKSRLLSDRFSAERPKGSFSTLEIQRTEQGDSAMYLCASSLGSLGENTEAFFGQGTRLTVV.

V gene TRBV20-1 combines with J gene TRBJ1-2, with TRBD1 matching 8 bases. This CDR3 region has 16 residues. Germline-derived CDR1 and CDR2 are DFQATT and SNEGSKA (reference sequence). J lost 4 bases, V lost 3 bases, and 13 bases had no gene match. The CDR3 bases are TGCAGTGCTAGCCCGGAGACAGGGGACAGGTCCTATGGCTACACCTTC. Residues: CSASPETGDRSYGYTF.

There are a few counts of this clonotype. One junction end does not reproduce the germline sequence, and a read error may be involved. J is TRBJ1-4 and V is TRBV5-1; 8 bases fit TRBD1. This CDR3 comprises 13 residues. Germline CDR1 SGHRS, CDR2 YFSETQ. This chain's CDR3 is CASSLGPGQDKYF. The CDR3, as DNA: TGCGCCAGCAGCTTGGGCCCGGGACAGGACAAGTATTTT.

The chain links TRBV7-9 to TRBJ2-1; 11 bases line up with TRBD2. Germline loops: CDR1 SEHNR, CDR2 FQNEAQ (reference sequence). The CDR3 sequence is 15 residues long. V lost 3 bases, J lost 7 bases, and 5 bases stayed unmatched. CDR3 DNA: TGTGCCAGCAGCTTTTTAGCGGGAGGGAGGAATGAGCAGTTCTTC. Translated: CASSFLAGGRNEQFF.

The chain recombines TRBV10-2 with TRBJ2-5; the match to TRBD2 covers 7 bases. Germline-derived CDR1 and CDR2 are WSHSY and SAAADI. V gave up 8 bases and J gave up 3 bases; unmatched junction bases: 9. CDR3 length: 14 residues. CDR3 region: CASAPGLPKETQYF. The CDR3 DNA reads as TGCGCCAGCGCGCCGGGACTACCGAAAGAGACCCAGTACTTC.

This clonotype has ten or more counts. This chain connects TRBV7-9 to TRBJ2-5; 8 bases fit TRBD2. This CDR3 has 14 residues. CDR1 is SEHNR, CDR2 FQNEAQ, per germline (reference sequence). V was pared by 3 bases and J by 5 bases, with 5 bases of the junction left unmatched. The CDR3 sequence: CASSFLTSVETQYF. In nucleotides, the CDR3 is TGTGCCAGCAGCTTCCTGACTAGCGTGGAGACCCAGTACTTC.

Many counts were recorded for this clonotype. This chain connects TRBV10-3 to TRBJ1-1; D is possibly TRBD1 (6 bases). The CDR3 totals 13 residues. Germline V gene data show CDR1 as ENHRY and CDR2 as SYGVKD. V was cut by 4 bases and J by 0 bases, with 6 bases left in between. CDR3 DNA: TGTGCCATCAGTGGGACAGTGAACACTGAAGCTTTCTTT. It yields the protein CAISGTVNTEAFF.

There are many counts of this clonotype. The chain's CDR3 is CASSASGDTGELFF. DNA for the CDR3: TGTGCCAGCAGCGCGTCCGGGGACACCGGGGAGCTGTTTTTT. V usage is TRBV9 and J usage is TRBJ2-2, with D perhaps matching TRBD2 (5 bases). This CDR3 is 14 amino acids long. Germline V gene data show CDR1 as SGDLS and CDR2 as YYNGEE. The V end lost 3 bases, the J end lost 3 bases, and 9 bases lay between the germline ends.

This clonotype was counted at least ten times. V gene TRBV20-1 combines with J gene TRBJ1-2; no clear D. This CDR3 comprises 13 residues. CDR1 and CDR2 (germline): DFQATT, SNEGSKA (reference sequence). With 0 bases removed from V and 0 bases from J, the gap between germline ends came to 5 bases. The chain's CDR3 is CSARDSTNYGYTF. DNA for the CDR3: TGCAGTGCTAGAGACAGTACTAACTATGGCTACACCTTC.

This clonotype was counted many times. The CDR3 DNA is TGTGCCAGCAGACGACAGGGGACTTCCAATCAGCCCCAGCATTTT. It translates to CASRRQGTSNQPQHF. The rearrangement uses TRBV12-3 or TRBV12-4 and TRBJ1-5; TRBD1 aligns across 8 bases. This CDR3 is 15 amino acids long. V shed 6 bases, J shed 3 bases, and the junction held 7 bases outside the gene matches.

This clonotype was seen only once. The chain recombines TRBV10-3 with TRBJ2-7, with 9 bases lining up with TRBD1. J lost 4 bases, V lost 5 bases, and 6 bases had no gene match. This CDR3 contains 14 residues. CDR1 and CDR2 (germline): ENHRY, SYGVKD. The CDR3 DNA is TGTGCCATCAGTCTAACAGGGGGCAGGTACGAGCAGTACTTC. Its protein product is CAISLTGGRYEQYF.

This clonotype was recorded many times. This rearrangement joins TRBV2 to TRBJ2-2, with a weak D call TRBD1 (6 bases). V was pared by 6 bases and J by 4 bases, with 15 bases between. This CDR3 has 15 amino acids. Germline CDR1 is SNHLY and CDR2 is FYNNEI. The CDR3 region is CASSPDSGPTGELFF. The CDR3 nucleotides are TGTGCCAGCAGCCCGGACAGCGGACCCACCGGGGAGCTGTTTTTT.

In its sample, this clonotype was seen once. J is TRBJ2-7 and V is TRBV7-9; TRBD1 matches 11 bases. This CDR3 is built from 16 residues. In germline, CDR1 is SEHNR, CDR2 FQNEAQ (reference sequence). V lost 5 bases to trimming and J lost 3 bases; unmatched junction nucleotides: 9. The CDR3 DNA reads TGTGCCAGCAGCGGCAACCGGGACAGGGGGGACTACGAGCAGTACTTC. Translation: CASSGNRDRGDYEQYF.

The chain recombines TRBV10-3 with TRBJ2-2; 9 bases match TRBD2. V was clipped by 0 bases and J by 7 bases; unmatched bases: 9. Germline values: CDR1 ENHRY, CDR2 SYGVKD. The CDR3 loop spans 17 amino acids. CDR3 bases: TGTGCCATCAGTGAGTCGGGGACTAGCCAGATATACGGGGAGCTGTTTTTT. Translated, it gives CAISESGTSQIYGELFF.

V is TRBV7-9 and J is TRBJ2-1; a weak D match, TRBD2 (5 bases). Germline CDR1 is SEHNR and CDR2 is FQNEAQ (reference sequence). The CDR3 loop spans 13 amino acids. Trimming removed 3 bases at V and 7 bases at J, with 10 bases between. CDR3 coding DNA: TGTGCCAGCAGCTTGGTTACGGGGAATGAGCAGTTCTTC. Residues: CASSLVTGNEQFF.